The next 26 T cell receptor beta chains were all read from a single sample in a study of blood T cell repertoires in COVID-19. Only in-frame clones appear in the TCRdb table, and some are missing; sequencing was by immunoSEQ multiplex PCR. In the table there are under 350,000 clones, under 90% of which are singletons. Sequencing used peripheral blood. All receptors derive from a woman between 50 and 59 years old who had recovered from COVID-19.

CDR3 residues: CASSLGGDPTDEQFF. The CDR3 bases are TGTGCCAGCAGCTTGGGGGGAGACCCTACCGATGAGCAGTTCTTC. The chain recombines TRBV5-6 with TRBJ2-1, with D perhaps matching TRBD2 (5 bases). Germline CDR1 and CDR2: SGHDT and YYEEEE. Between the trimmed V and J ends, which lost 0 bases and 8 bases, there was a span of 15 bases. The CDR3 runs 15 residues.

About this clone itself: As the CDR3 is not closed by the conserved phenylalanine or tryptophan, this likely results from a read error. The DNA is left out, because the CDR3 cannot be placed on it with certainty; the CDR3 is given as TCRdb lists it. The gene calls are TRBV6-2 or TRBV6-3 and TRBJ2-4; TRBD1, as called in the table, went unchecked against the DNA. The CDR3 is 12 amino acids long, termini counted. CDR1 is MNHEY and CDR2 is SVGEGT in the germline V gene. The CDR3 loop is CASSSRDRVTTL.

This clone has more than one count but fewer than ten. The J gene is TRBJ2-2, the V gene TRBV6-6; no reliable D call. The CDR3 is made up of 14 amino acids. Trimming shortened V by 2 bases and J by 1 base, and 5 bases separated the two germline ends. Germline values: CDR1 MNHNY, CDR2 SVGAGI (reference sequence). CDR3 in amino acids: CASSYTENTGELFF. The CDR3 DNA sequence: TGTGCCAGCAGTTACACAGAGAACACCGGGGAGCTGTTTTTT.

In its sample, this clone was seen a few times. The CDR3 bases are TGCGCCAGCAGGTGGACAGGGGGCAGCGAGCAGTACTTC. Translated, it gives CASRWTGGSEQYF. J is TRBJ2-7 and V is TRBV5-1, with 11 bases matching TRBD1. This CDR3 has 13 amino acids. With V trimmed by 5 bases and J by 6 bases, 4 bases remained unmatched. Germline V CDR1 and CDR2: SGHRS, YFSETQ.

J is TRBJ1-5 and V is TRBV27, with 9 bases fitting TRBD1. Trimming cost V 2 bases and J 7 bases; bases outside gene matches: 9. Germline CDR1 reads MNHEY; CDR2 reads SMNVEV (reference sequence). The CDR3 length is 16 residues. CDR3 nucleotides: TGTGCCAGCAGTTTAACGGCTCCGGGACAGGGCCAGCCCCAGCATTTT. Protein sequence: CASSLTAPGQGQPQHF.

This clone was detected a few times. V is TRBV30 and J is TRBJ2-3; D is undetermined. This CDR3 comprises 10 residues. The germline V gene encodes CDR1 GTSNPN and CDR2 SVGIG (reference sequence). V was cut by 2 bases and J by 5 bases, with 2 bases left in between. Written as DNA, the CDR3 is TGTGCCTGGAGTCGAGATACGCAGTATTTT. This encodes CAWSRDTQYF.

The chain employs TRBV6-5 and TRBJ1-1; TRBD1 is a possible D gene (5 bases). CDR1 MNHEY and CDR2 SVGAGI come from the germline V gene. V dropped 4 bases and J dropped 1 base, with 10 bases sitting between them. The CDR3 has 14 residues. CDR3 DNA: TGTGCCAGCAGTTCCAGGGTAGGGAACACTGAAGCTTTCTTT. It codes for CASSSRVGNTEAFF.

The genes are TRBV6-6 and TRBJ2-1; D possibly corresponds to TRBD2 (6 bases). The V end was cut by 0 bases, the J end by 10 bases, with 16 bases between. Germline V gene sequence: CDR1 MNHNY, CDR2 SVGAGI (reference sequence). The length of the CDR3 is 15 residues. The CDR3 DNA follows: TGTGCCAGCAGTTACTCCCGCCAAGCGGGTGGCGAGCAGTTCTTC. Its protein is CASSYSRQAGGEQFF.

The chain combines TRBV6-2 or TRBV6-3 with TRBJ1-4; D is undetermined. Germline assignment: CDR1 MNHEY and CDR2 SVGEGT. The CDR3 spans 12 residues. The ends were cut back, 4 bases at V and 8 bases at J, with 8 bases in the middle. The CDR3 loop reads CASSWRGEKLFF. The CDR3 DNA sequence: TGTGCCAGCAGTTGGAGAGGCGAAAAACTGTTTTTT.

The chain carries TRBV4-2 and TRBJ2-3; 9 positions match TRBD2. CDR3 length: 17 amino acids. The junction had 9 bases not matched to a gene; V was cut back by 4 bases and J by 1 base. CDR1 and CDR2 (germline): LGHNA, YNFKEQ. The CDR3: CASSPRHGGGGTDTQYF. The CDR3 DNA reads TGTGCCAGCAGCCCCAGGCATGGCGGGGGGGGCACAGATACGCAGTATTTT.

The chain recombines TRBV12-3 or TRBV12-4 with TRBJ1-2; 7 positions agree with TRBD1. This CDR3 spans 13 amino acids. With 3 bases clipped from V and 10 bases from J, the junction kept 8 bases outside the gene matches. CDR3: CASSFTGVSDYTF. The CDR3 region has the DNA TGTGCCAGCAGTTTCACAGGGGTATCAGACTACACCTTC.

The J gene is TRBJ1-1, the V gene TRBV9, with D perhaps matching TRBD1 (5 bases). The CDR3 has 15 residues. Deletions cut 0 bases from V and 2 bases from J, with 11 bases between. Germline V lookup: CDR1 SGDLS, CDR2 YYNGEE. The DNA for the CDR3 is TGTGCCAGCAGCGTAGCTGGGGGGGGTAACACTGAAGCTTTCTTT. Protein product: CASSVAGGGNTEAFF.

Here the CDR3 DNA reads TGTGCCAGCAGTCCAAACAGGGGGCGCGACTATGGCTACACCTTC. It yields the protein CASSPNRGRDYGYTF. V gene TRBV28 combines with J gene TRBJ1-2; 9 bases agree with TRBD1. Germline-derived CDR1 and CDR2 are MDHEN and SYDVKM. Unmatched junction bases numbered 7, after V lost 5 bases and J lost 3 bases. This CDR3 has 15 amino acids.

This clone was observed a handful of times. The rearrangement uses TRBV28 and TRBJ1-6; D unresolved. The V gene's germline CDR1 is MDHEN and CDR2 SYDVKM. V lost 6 bases and J 7 bases, leaving 13 bases between the germline ends. This CDR3 has 14 amino acids. In nucleotides, the CDR3 is TGTGCCAGCAGAGCCCCGAACGAGAATTCACCCCTCCACTTT. Its translation: CASRAPNENSPLHF.

The chain is built from TRBV27 and TRBJ2-5; D possibly corresponds to TRBD1 (7 bases). Germline assignment: CDR1 MNHEY and CDR2 SMNVEV (reference sequence). V was pared by 4 bases and J by 9 bases, with 21 bases between. The CDR3 has 15 residues. The CDR3 protein is CASSSGGGDLRAQYF. The CDR3 DNA sequence: TGTGCCAGCAGTTCAGGAGGGGGCGACCTTAGGGCCCAGTACTTC.

This clone was recorded many times. The chain joins TRBV7-9 to TRBJ2-1; maybe TRBD1 (5 bases). V was cut by 4 bases and J by 2 bases, with 15 bases left in between. There are 16 residues in the CDR3. CDR1 SEHNR and CDR2 FQNEAQ come from the germline V gene (reference sequence). The CDR3 sequence: CASSSVIGAPYNEQFF. For the CDR3, the DNA is TGTGCCAGCAGCTCCGTTATTGGGGCCCCCTACAATGAGCAGTTCTTC.

CDR3 region: CSVAYRDSSRGITEAFF. As DNA, the CDR3 is TGCAGCGTCGCATACCGGGACAGCAGTAGGGGAATTACTGAAGCTTTCTTT. This chain joins TRBV29-1 and TRBJ1-1; 7 nucleotides agree with TRBD1. The germline V gene encodes CDR1 SQVTM and CDR2 ANQGSEA. This CDR3 contains 17 residues. J gave up 5 bases and V 6 bases, and 21 bases lay outside the gene matches.

V gene TRBV4-1 combines with J gene TRBJ2-7, with 8 bases aligning to TRBD1. Trimming at V came to 1 base and at J to 2 bases, leaving 4 bases not matched to a gene. The CDR3 length is 15 residues. Looked up from germline, CDR1 is MGHRA and CDR2 is YSYEKL. The chain's CDR3 is CASSQADRGPYEQYF. CDR3 nucleotide sequence: TGCGCCAGCAGCCAAGCCGACAGGGGTCCCTACGAGCAGTACTTC.

The CDR3 loop is CASSNPGLAGGHEQFF. The CDR3 nucleotides read TGTGCCAGCAGCAACCCGGGACTAGCGGGGGGGCATGAGCAGTTCTTC. This sequence joins TRBV7-8 and TRBJ2-1; the match to TRBD2 covers 16 bases. After removal of 5 bases from V and 8 bases from J, the junction contained 6 bases not matched to a gene. The CDR3 has 16 amino acids. CDR1 is SGHVS and CDR2 is FQNEAQ in the germline V gene.

The chain is built from TRBV12-3 or TRBV12-4 and TRBJ1-1; the D gene is possibly TRBD1 (5 bases). The CDR3 totals 13 residues. Trimming removed 2 bases from V and 8 bases from J, with 12 bases in between. The DNA of the CDR3 is TGTGCCAGCAGTTTACCCGGGGGGACCGAAGCTTTCTTT. Translating gives CASSLPGGTEAFF.

J is TRBJ2-5 and V is TRBV3-1 (or the pseudogene TRBV3-2); D is perhaps TRBD1 (6 bases). CDR1 LGHDT and CDR2 YNNKEL come from the germline V gene (reference sequence). The germline V and J ends were trimmed by 4 bases and 5 bases, with 11 bases remaining between them. This CDR3 has 13 amino acids. As DNA, the CDR3 is TGTGCCAGCAGCCCAAAGGGGGAGGAGACCCAGTACTTC. Its translation is CASSPKGEETQYF.

J is TRBJ2-7 and V is TRBV6-2 or TRBV6-3; TRBD2 is a possible D gene (7 bases). The CDR3 sequence is 14 residues long. Germline values: CDR1 MNHEY, CDR2 SVGEGT. Trimming pared 4 bases from V and 6 bases from J, leaving 16 bases between. Here the CDR3 DNA reads TGTGCCAGCAGTTCGGCGGGGGCAGTAACCGAGCAGTACTTC. Translated: CASSSAGAVTEQYF.

This clone was seen once. CDR3 nucleotides: TGTGCCACCAGCAGAGTTACGGGACAGAACACTGAAGCTTTCTTT. Its translation is CATSRVTGQNTEAFF. The chain uses TRBV15 and TRBJ1-1; maybe TRBD1 (6 bases). The CDR3 spans 15 residues. Germline V gene data show CDR1 as LNHNV and CDR2 as YYDKDF (reference sequence). The germline V and J ends were trimmed by 1 base and 1 base, with 10 bases remaining between them.

The chain carries TRBV27 and TRBJ1-1; 8 bases line up with TRBD1. CDR3 size: 13 residues. J lost 8 bases, V lost 5 bases, and 7 bases had no gene match. Germline lookup yields CDR1 MNHEY and CDR2 SMNVEV (reference sequence). CDR3 sequence reads: CASSNGRTGEAFF. CDR3 bases: TGTGCCAGCAGTAACGGGCGGACAGGGGAAGCTTTCTTT.

Only one count was recorded for this clone. This rearrangement joins TRBV10-3 to TRBJ2-1, with 14 positions matching TRBD2. The V gene end was trimmed by 3 bases and the J gene end by 8 bases; junction bases not matched to a gene: 6. This CDR3 has 16 residues. The germline V gene has CDR1 ENHRY and CDR2 SYGVKD. The CDR3 DNA reads as TGTGCCATCAGTGAACCCGGGACTAGCGGGAGCTATGAGCAGTTCTTC. Protein sequence: CAISEPGTSGSYEQFF.

This chain uses TRBV29-1 with TRBJ2-1; TRBD2 might be the D (6 bases). V lost 3 bases and J 6 bases, leaving 18 bases between the germline ends. Germline values: CDR1 SQVTM, CDR2 ANQGSEA. The CDR3 loop spans 15 amino acids. The CDR3 loop reads CSVDSLAARGNEQFF. DNA for the CDR3: TGCAGCGTTGATTCTTTAGCGGCAAGGGGCAATGAGCAGTTCTTC.